This T cell receptor beta chain was recovered during a study of T cell repertoires in cytomegalovirus infection. Whole-study context: As its CMV epitopes, the study selected recently identified HLA-C-restricted and well-studied HLA-B-restricted targets. Public TCR beta signatures provided an indication of both CMV infection and a matching HLA type.

Study-level findings and limits: HLA-C-restricted CMV-specific TCR beta clonotypes were dominant in the ex vivo response.

A remark on this clonotype: Its antigen is not known.

From germline, CDR1 is SGHVS and CDR2 FNYEAQ. The CDR3 is made up of 15 amino acids. Trimming removed 3 bases from V and 2 bases from J; junction bases left unmatched: 3. TCRdb redid the calling of the reads with MiXCR, one entry per CDR3 protein. The sample has fewer than 850,000 distinct CDR3 sequences; about 28% are singletons. The chain has TRBV7-6 and TRBJ1-4; 7 positions match TRBD1. The source was cultured CD8+ T cells from PBMCs, collected from culture after CMV antigen stimulation. The sequence was collected from a human donor in good health (CMV status not recorded). Some clones in this sample may be carry-over from other donors' samples. CDR3 bases: TGTGCCAGCAGCTTTGCAGGGGGTACTAATGAAAAACTGTTTTTT. Translated: CASSFAGGTNEKLFF.